This T cell receptor (beta chain) was recorded in a study of post-analysis software for immune sequencing data. Overall study: Patients had relapsing-remitting, secondary progressive or progressive-relapsing multiple sclerosis; some lacked subtype. Overall study results and limits: By F measure, samples from a shared preparation batch strongly co-clustered. Higher frequency in patients than in controls was seen for about 5 TRBV segments, with TRBV5-6, TRBV5-1 and TRBV20-1 among them.

The authors incorporated unique molecular identifiers into the TCR beta cDNA libraries. In TCRdb, the PCR reads were re-called with MiXCR into one record per CDR3 protein. The data contain around 250,000 distinct CDR3 sequences, 30% to 45% of them singletons. Ten or more counts support this clonotype. Its antigen is not identified. The CDR3 totals 15 residues. The ends were cut back, 0 bases at V and 4 bases at J, with 14 bases in the middle. Per germline, CDR1 SGHKS and CDR2 YYEKEE (reference sequence). The chain combines TRBV5-5 with TRBJ2-7; TRBD1 is a possible D gene (6 bases). The sequence was obtained from a girl aged 5-17 years with multiple sclerosis. The sequenced sample consisted of blood. CDR3 nucleotides: TGTGCCAGCAGCTTGGACCCGGTCACAGGGTACGAGCAGTACTTC. Protein: CASSLDPVTGYEQYF.